The present TCR beta chain was sequenced within a study of blood T cell repertoires in COVID-19. V trimming: 8 bases; J trimming: 2 bases; junction bases outside the gene matches: 11. This CDR3 has 16 residues. The germline CDR1 and CDR2 sequences are LNHNV and YYDKDF (reference sequence). Sequenced by immunoSEQ multiplex PCR; TCRdb stores in-frame clones only, minus some. The table has about 190,000 clones, 65% to 85% seen once. V and J are TRBV15 and TRBJ2-1, with 8 bases fitting TRBD2. The specimen sequenced was peripheral blood. The sequence derives from a man in his sixties with active or convalescent COVID-19. The DNA for the CDR3 is TGTGCCACCGCGCGGGGTAGCGGGACTGCCTACAATGAGCAGTTCTTC. Amino acids: CATARGSGTAYNEQFF. Full variable domain (remainder filled in from reference TRBV15 and TRBJ2-1): DAMVIQNPRYQVTQFGKPVTLSCSQTLNHNVMYWYQQKSSQAPKLLFHYYDKDFNNEADTPDNFQSRRPNTSFCFLDIRSPGLGDTAMYLCATARGSGTAYNEQFFGPGTRLTVL.